The T cell receptor (beta chain) under discussion was sequenced for a study of blood T cell repertoires in COVID-19. Study details: Italy, Spain and the United States were the sources of the convalescent and acute COVID-19 samples. Sources were T cells, B-cell-depleted T cells, or PBMCs; the material itself was cDNA or gDNA.

The Seattle patients joined while their infection was active and were tracked longitudinally afterward. Profiled with immunoSEQ multiplex PCR; TCRdb holds only in-frame clones, not every one. This table has 430,000 or so clones, about 90% appearing once. Material: peripheral blood. The TCR sequence derives from a man aged 18-30 years with COVID-19, enrolled during active disease.

CDR3 region: CASSPGQGSSEQYF. DNA of the CDR3: TGTGCCAGCAGCCCGGGACAGGGGAGCTCCGAGCAGTACTTC. The chain combines TRBV6-5 with TRBJ2-7, with 10 bases that match TRBD1. In germline, CDR1 is MNHEY, CDR2 SVGAGI. The CDR3 has 14 amino acids. Germline trimming cut 6 bases from V and 6 bases from J; bases unmatched to any gene: 8.